This T cell receptor (beta chain) came from a study of blood T cell repertoires in COVID-19. CDR1 is MGHDK and CDR2 is SYGVNS in the germline V gene. V lost 6 bases to trimming and J lost 9 bases; unmatched junction nucleotides: 6. This CDR3 region has 12 residues. Method: immunoSEQ multiplex PCR; TCRdb's copy keeps in-frame clones and lacks some. This table holds under 250,000 clones, 80% to 85% found once. The sequencing input was peripheral blood. The V gene is TRBV25-1, the J gene TRBJ1-1, with TRBD1 matching over 8 bases. This receptor was taken from a woman aged 55 to 70 with acute or convalescent COVID-19. CDR3 sequence: CASRVTGEKAFF. The CDR3 nucleotides are TGTGCCAGCAGGGTGACAGGGGAAAAAGCTTTCTTT.